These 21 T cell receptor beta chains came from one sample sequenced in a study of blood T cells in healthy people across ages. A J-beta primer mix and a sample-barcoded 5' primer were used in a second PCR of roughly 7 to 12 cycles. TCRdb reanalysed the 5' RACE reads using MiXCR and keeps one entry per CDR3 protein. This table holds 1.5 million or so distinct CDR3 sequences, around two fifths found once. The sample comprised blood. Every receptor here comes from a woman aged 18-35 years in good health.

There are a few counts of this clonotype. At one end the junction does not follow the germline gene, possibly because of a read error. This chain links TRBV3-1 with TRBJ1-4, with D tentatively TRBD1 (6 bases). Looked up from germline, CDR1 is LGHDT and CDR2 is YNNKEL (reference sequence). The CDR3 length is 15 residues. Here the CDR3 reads CASSQGGTNKGKLFF. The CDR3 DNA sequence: TGTGCCAGTAGCCAAGGTGGGACAAACAAAGGAAAACTGTTTTTT. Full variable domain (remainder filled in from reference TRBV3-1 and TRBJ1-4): DTAVSQTPKYLVTQMGNDKSIKCEQNLGHDTMYWYKQDSKKFLKIMFSYNNKELIINETVPNRFSPKSPDKAHLNLHINSLELGDSAVYFCASSQGGTNKGKLFFGSGTQLSVL.

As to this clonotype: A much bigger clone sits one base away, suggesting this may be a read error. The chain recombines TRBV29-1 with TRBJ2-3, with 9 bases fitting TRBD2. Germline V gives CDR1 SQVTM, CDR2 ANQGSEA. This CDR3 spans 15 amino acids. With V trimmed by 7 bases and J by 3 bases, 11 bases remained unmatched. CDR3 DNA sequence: TGCAGCGCCTTAAGGGCCAGCGGGGGGACAGATACGCAGTATTTT. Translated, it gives CSALRASGGTDTQYF.

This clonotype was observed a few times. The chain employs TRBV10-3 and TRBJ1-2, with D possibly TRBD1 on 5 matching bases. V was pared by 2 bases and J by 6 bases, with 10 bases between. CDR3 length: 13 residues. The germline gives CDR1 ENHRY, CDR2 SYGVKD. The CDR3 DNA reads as TGTGCCATCAGTGAGAGGGTCAGGGATGGCTACACCTTC. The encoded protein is CAISERVRDGYTF.

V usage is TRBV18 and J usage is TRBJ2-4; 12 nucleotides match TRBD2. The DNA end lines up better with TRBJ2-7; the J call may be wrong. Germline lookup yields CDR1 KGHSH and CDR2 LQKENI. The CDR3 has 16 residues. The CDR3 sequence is CASSPMTSGSTYEQYF. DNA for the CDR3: TGTGCCAGCTCACCAATGACTAGCGGGAGCACTTACGAGCAGTACTTC.

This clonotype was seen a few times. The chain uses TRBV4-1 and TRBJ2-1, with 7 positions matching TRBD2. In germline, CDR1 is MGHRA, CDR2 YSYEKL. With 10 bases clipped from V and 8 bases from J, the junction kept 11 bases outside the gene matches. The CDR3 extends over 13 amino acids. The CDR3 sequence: CATGAGLGYEQFF. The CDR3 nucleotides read TGCGCCACCGGGGCAGGACTAGGATATGAGCAGTTCTTC.

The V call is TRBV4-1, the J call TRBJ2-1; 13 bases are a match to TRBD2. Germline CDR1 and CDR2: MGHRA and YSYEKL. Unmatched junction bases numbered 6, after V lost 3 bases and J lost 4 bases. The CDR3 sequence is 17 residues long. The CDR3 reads CASSQRTSGGKYNEQFF. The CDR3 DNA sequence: TGCGCCAGCAGCCAGAGGACTAGCGGGGGCAAATACAATGAGCAGTTCTTC.

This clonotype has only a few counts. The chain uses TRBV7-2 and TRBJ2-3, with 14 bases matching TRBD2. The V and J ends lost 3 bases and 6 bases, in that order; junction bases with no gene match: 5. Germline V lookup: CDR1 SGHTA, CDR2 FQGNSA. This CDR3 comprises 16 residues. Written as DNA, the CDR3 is TGTGCCAGCAGCTTGGGGACTAGCGGGAGTTCGGATACGCAGTATTTT. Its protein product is CASSLGTSGSSDTQYF.

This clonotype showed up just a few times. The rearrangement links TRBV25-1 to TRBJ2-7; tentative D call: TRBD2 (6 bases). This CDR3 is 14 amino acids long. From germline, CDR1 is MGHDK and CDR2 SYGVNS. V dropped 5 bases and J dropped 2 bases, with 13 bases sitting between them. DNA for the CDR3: TGTGCCAGCAGTCAAATAGCGGCCCCCTACGAGCAGTACTTC. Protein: CASSQIAAPYEQYF.

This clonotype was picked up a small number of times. The CDR3: CSARDQGSNQPQHF. In DNA form, the CDR3 reads TGCAGTGCTAGAGATCAGGGAAGCAATCAGCCCCAGCATTTT. This sequence joins TRBV20-1 and TRBJ1-5, with D possibly TRBD1 on 5 matching bases. The length of the CDR3 is 14 residues. CDR1 and CDR2 (germline): DFQATT, SNEGSKA (reference sequence). Trimming removed 0 bases at V and 1 base at J, with 7 bases between.

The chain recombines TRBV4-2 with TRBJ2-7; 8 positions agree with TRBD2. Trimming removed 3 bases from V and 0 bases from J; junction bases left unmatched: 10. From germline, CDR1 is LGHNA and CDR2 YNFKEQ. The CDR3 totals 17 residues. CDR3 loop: CASSHDESGGSSYEQYF. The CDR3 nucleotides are TGTGCCAGCAGCCATGATGAAAGCGGGGGCAGCTCCTACGAGCAGTACTTC.

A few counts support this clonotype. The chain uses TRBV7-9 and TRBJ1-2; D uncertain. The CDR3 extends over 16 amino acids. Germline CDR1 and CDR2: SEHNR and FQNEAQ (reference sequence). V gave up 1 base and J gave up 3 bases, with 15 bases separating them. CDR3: CASSLDSWDPDYGYTF. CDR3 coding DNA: TGTGCCAGCAGCTTAGACAGTTGGGATCCCGACTATGGCTACACCTTC.

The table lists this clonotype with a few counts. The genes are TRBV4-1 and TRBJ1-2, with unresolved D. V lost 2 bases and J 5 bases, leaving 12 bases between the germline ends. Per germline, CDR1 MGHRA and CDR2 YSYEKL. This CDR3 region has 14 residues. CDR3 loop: CASSQIFRSYGYTF. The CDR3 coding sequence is TGCGCCAGCAGCCAAATCTTTAGGTCGTATGGCTACACCTTC.

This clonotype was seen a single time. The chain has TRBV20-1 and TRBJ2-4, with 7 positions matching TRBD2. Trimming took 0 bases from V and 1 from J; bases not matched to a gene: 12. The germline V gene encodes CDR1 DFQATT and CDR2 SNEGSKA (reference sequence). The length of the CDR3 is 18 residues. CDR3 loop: CSARDQGGGGSAKNIQYF. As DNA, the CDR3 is TGCAGTGCTAGAGATCAGGGTGGCGGGGGTTCGGCCAAAAACATTCAGTACTTC.

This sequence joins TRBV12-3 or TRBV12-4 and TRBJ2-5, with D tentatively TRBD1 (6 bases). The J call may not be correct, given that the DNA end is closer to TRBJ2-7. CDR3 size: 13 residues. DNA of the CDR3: TGTGCCAGCAGTTTATACAGGGTGAGCGAGCAGTACTTC. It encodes CASSLYRVSEQYF.

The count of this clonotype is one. The CDR3 bases are TGTGCCTGGAGTTCGCAGACTAACTATGGCTACACCTTC. Translated: CAWSSQTNYGYTF. The chain combines TRBV30 with TRBJ1-2; no firm D call. This CDR3 has 13 amino acids. The germline CDR1 and CDR2 sequences are GTSNPN and SVGIG (reference sequence). V lost 2 bases and J lost 0, with 7 bases in between.

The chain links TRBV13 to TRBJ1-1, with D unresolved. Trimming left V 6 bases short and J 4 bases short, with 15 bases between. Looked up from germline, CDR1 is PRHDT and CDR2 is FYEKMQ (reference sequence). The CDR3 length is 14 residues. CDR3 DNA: TGTGCCAGCAGAAACGGGTTTTGGAGCACTGAAGCTTTCTTT. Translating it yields CASRNGFWSTEAFF.

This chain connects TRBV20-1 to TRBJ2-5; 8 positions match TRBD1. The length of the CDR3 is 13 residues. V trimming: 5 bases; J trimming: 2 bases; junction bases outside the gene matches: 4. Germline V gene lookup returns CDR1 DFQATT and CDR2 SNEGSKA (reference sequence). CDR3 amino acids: CSAEYRGQETQYF. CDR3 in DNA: TGCAGTGCTGAATACAGGGGGCAAGAGACCCAGTACTTC.

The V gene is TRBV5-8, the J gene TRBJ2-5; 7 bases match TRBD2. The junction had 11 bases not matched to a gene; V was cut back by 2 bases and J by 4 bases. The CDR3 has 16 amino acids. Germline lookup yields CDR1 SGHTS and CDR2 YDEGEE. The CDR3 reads CASSLLASPRIETQYF. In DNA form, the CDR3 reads TGTGCCAGCAGCTTACTAGCGTCTCCTCGAATAGAGACCCAGTACTTC.

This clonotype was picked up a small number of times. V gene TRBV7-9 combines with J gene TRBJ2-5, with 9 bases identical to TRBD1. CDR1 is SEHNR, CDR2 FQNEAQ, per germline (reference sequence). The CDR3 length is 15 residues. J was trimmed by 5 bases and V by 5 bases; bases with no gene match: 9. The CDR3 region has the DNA TGTGCCAGCAGCCGCGTTACAGGGGGCGCGGAGACCCAGTACTTC. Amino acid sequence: CASSRVTGGAETQYF. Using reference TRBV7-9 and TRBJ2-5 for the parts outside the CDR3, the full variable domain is DTGVSQNPRHKITKRGQNVTFRCDPISEHNRLYWYRQTLGQGPEFLTYFQNEAQLEKSRLLSDRFSAERPKGSFSTLEIQRTEQGDSAMYLCASSRVTGGAETQYFGPGTRLLVL.

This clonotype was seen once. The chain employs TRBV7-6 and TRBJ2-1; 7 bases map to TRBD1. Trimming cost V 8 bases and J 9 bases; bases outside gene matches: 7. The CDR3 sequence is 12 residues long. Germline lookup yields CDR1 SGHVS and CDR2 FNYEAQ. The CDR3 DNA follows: TGTGCCAGCGCGGCAGGGGGATTTGAGCAGTTCTTC. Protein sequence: CASAAGGFEQFF. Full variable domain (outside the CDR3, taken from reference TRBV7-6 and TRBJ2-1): GAGVSQSPRYKVTKRGQDVALRCDPISGHVSLYWYRQALGQGPEFLTYFNYEAQQDKSGLPNDRFSAERPEGSISTLTIQRTEQRDSAMYRCASAAGGFEQFFGPGTRLTVL.

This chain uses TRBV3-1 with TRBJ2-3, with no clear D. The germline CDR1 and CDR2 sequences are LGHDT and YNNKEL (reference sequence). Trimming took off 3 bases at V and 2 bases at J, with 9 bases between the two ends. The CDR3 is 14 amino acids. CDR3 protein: CASSQGTDTDTQYF. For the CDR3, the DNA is TGTGCCAGCAGCCAGGGTACAGACACAGATACGCAGTATTTT.